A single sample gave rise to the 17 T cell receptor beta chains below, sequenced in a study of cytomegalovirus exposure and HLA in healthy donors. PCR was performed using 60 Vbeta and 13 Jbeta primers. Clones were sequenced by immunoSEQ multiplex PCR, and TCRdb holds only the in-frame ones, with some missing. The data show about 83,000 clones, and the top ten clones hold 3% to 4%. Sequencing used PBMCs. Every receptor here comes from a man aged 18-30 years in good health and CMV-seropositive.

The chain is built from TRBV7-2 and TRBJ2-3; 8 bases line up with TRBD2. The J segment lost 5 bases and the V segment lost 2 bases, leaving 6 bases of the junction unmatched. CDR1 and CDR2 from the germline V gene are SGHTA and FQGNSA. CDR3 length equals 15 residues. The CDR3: CASSLTRGTRDTQYF. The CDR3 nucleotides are TGTGCCAGCAGCTTAACTCGGGGGACTAGAGATACGCAGTATTTT.

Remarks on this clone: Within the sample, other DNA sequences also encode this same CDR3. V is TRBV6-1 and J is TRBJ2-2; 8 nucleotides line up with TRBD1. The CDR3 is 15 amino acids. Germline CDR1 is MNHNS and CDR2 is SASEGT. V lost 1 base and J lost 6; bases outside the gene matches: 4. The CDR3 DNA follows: TGTGCCAGCAGTGAAGGGACAGGGTCTCCCGGGGAGCTGTTTTTT. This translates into CASSEGTGSPGELFF.

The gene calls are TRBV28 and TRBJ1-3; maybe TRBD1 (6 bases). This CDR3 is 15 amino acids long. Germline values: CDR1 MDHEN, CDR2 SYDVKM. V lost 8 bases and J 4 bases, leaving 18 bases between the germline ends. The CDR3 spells CASSFAGDIGNTIYF. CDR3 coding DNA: TGTGCCAGCTCCTTCGCGGGGGACATAGGAAACACCATATATTTT.

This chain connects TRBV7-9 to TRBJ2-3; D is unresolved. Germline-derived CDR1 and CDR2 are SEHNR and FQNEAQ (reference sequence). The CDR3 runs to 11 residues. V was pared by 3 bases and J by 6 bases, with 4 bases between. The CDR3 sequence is CASSFSDTQYF. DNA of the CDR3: TGTGCCAGCAGCTTCTCTGATACGCAGTATTTT.

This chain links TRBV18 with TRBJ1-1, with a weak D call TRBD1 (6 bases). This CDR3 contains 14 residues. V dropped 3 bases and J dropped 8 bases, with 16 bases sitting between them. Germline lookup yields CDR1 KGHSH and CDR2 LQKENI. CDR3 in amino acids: CASSPPRQVEEAFF. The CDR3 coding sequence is TGTGCCAGCTCACCCCCGAGACAGGTGGAGGAAGCTTTCTTT.

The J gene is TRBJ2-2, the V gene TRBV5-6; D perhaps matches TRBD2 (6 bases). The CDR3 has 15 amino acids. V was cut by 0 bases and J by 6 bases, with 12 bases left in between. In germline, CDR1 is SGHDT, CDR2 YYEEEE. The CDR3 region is CASSLARGGPGELFF. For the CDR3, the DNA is TGTGCCAGCAGCTTGGCCAGAGGAGGGCCCGGGGAGCTGTTTTTT. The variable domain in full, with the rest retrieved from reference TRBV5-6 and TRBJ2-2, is DAGVTQSPTHLIKTRGQQVTLRCSPKSGHDTVSWYQQALGQGPQFIFQYYEEEERQRGNFPDRFSGHQFPNYSSELNVNALLLGDSALYLCASSLARGGPGELFFGEGSRLTVL.

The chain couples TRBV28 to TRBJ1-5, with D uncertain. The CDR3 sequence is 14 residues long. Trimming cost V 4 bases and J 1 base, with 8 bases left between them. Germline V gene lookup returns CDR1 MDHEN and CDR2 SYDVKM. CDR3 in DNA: TGTGCCAGCAGTTCGGAGGGCAGCAATCAGCCCCAGCATTTT. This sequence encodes CASSSEGSNQPQHF.

Here the CDR3 reads CASSAPTGWNEQFF. Written as DNA, the CDR3 is TGTGCCAGCAGCGCACCTACAGGGTGGAATGAGCAGTTCTTC. The chain joins TRBV9 to TRBJ2-1, with a tentative D call TRBD1 (6 bases). The CDR3 is 14 amino acids. The V gene's germline CDR1 is SGDLS and CDR2 YYNGEE. With 3 bases removed from V and 7 bases from J, the gap between germline ends came to 14 bases. The whole variable domain, filled in from reference TRBV9 and TRBJ2-1, reads DSGVTQTPKHLITATGQRVTLRCSPRSGDLSVYWYQQSLDQGLQFLIQYYNGEERAKGNILERFSAQQFPDLHSELNLSSLELGDSALYFCASSAPTGWNEQFFGPGTRLTVL.

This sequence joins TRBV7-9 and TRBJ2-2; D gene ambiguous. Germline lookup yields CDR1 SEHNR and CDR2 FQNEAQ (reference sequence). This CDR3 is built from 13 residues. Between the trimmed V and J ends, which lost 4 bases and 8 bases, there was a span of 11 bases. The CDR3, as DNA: TGTGCCAGCAGCTCCGCCTATGGTGGGGAGCTGTTTTTT. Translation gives CASSSAYGGELFF.

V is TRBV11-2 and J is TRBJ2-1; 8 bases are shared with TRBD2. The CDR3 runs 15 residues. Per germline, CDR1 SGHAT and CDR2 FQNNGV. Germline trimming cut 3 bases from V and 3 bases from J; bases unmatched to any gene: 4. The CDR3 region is CASSFSGSVYNEQFF. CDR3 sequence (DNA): TGTGCCAGCAGCTTCAGCGGGAGTGTCTACAATGAGCAGTTCTTC.

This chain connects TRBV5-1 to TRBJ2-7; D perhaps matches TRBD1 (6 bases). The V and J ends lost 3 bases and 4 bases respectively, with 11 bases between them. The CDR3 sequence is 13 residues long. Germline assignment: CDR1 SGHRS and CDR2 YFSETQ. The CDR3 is CASSSRTEYEQYF. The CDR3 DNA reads TGCGCCAGCAGCTCAAGGACAGAGTACGAGCAGTACTTC.

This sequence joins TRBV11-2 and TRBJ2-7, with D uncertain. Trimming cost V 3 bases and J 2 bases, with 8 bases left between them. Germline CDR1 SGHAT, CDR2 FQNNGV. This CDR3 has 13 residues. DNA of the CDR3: TGTGCCAGCAGCTTTGGGCAAGCCTACGAGCAGTACTTC. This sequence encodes CASSFGQAYEQYF.

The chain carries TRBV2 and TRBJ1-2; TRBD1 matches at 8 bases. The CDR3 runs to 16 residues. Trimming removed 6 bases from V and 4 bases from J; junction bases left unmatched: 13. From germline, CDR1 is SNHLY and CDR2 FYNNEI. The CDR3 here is CASRRDRKGVTYGYTF. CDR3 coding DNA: TGTGCCAGCAGAAGGGACAGGAAGGGGGTTACCTATGGCTACACCTTC.

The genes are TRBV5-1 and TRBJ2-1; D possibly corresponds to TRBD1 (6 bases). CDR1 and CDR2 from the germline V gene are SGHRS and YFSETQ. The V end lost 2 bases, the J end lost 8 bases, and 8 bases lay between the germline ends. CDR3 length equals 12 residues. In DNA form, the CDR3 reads TGCGCCAGCAGCTTAAACAGGGATGAGCAGTTCTTC. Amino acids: CASSLNRDEQFF.

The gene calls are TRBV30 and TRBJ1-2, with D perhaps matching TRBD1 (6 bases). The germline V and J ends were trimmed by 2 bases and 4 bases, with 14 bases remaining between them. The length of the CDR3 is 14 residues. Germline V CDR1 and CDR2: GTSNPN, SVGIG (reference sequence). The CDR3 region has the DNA TGTGCCTGGAGTCAAGACAGGACCTCCTATGGCTACACCTTC. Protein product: CAWSQDRTSYGYTF.

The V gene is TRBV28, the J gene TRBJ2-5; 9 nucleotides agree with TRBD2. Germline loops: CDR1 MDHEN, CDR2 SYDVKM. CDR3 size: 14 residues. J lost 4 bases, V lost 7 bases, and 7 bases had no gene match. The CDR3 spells CASKGGRGRETQYF. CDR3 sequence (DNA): TGTGCCAGCAAGGGCGGGAGGGGCCGAGAGACCCAGTACTTC. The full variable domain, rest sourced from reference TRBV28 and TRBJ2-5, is DVKVTQSSRYLVKRTGEKVFLECVQDMDHENMFWYRQDPGLGLRLIYFSYDVKMKEKGDIPEGYSVSREKKERFSLILESASTNQTSMYLCASKGGRGRETQYFGPGTRLLVL.

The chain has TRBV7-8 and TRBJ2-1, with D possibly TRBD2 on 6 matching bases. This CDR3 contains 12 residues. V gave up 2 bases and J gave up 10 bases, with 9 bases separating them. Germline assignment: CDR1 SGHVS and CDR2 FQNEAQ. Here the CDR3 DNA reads TGTGCCAGCAGCTTATACGGGAGAGAGCAGTTCTTC. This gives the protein CASSLYGREQFF.